The sequence of this T cell receptor beta chain was determined in a study of T cells in narcolepsy. Across the whole study: Patients with NT1 or NT2 and healthy control donors were enrolled. Regarding the study as a whole: HCRT-specific and TRIB2-specific autoreactive clonotypes appeared among same-patient CSF and blood CD4+ clonotypes. Blood of same and different patients, but not healthy controls, reportedly held recurring autoreactive clonotypes.

The protocol was immunoSEQ multiplex PCR, while the TCRdb copy is restricted to in-frame clones and leaves out a portion. The table includes 15,000 to 20,000 clones, over 75% detected once. The CDR3 is 16 amino acids. In germline, CDR1 is MNHEY, CDR2 SMNVEV (reference sequence). V lost 7 bases and J 2 bases, leaving 15 bases between the germline ends. About this clone itself: Its antigen is undetermined.

This TCR came from a human donor in good health. The chain recombines TRBV27 with TRBJ2-6; D may match TRBD1 or TRBD2 (5 bases each). Sequences were obtained from memory (CD45RA-) CD4+ T cells from blood. This CDR3 is CASKWGSLTGANVLTF. Written as DNA, the CDR3 is TGTGCCAGCAAGTGGGGGTCCCTGACTGGGGCCAACGTCCTGACTTTC.